Listed here are 14 T cell receptor beta chains from one sample, sequenced in a study of blood T cell repertoires in COVID-19. Clones were sequenced by immunoSEQ multiplex PCR, and TCRdb holds only the in-frame ones, with some missing. The sample includes 350,000 to 500,000 clones, nearly 90% of them seen just once. The specimen was PBMCs or T cells enriched from blood (not recorded which). The receptors here all came from a woman between 18 and 29 years old who had been exposed to COVID-19.

The rearrangement links TRBV13 to TRBJ2-7, with D possibly TRBD2 on 6 matching bases. CDR1 and CDR2 (germline): PRHDT, FYEKMQ (reference sequence). The CDR3 covers 15 residues. V was clipped by 3 bases and J by 1 base, with 13 bases between them. The CDR3 DNA reads as TGTGCCAGCAGCTTTCCCACGGGAGAGTCCTACGAGCAGTACTTC. This gives the protein CASSFPTGESYEQYF.

V usage is TRBV18 and J usage is TRBJ2-3; 10 positions agree with TRBD2. Looked up from germline, CDR1 is KGHSH and CDR2 is LQKENI. The CDR3 contains 18 residues. With V trimmed by 3 bases and J by 4 bases, 13 bases remained unmatched. The CDR3 nucleotides read TGTGCCAGCTCACCCCGGTTGGCTAGCGGGAGTCTGGCAGATACGCAGTATTTT. Translated, it gives CASSPRLASGSLADTQYF. The full variable domain, completed using reference TRBV18 and TRBJ2-3, is NAGVMQNPRHLVRRRGQEARLRCSPMKGHSHVYWYRQLPEEGLKFMVYLQKENIIDESGMPKERFSAEFPKEGPSILRIQQVVRGDSAAYFCASSPRLASGSLADTQYFGPGTRLTVL.

This chain joins TRBV28 and TRBJ2-7; D may be TRBD1 (6 bases). V was cut by 7 bases and J by 3 bases, with 19 bases left in between. The CDR3 is 15 amino acids. CDR1 is MDHEN and CDR2 is SYDVKM in the germline V gene. CDR3 sequence: CASTETGLLDYEQYF. DNA of the CDR3: TGTGCCAGCACCGAAACAGGGCTTTTAGACTACGAGCAGTACTTC. The full variable domain, completed using reference TRBV28 and TRBJ2-7, is DVKVTQSSRYLVKRTGEKVFLECVQDMDHENMFWYRQDPGLGLRLIYFSYDVKMKEKGDIPEGYSVSREKKERFSLILESASTNQTSMYLCASTETGLLDYEQYFGPGTRLTVT.

The chain carries TRBV6-5 and TRBJ1-1; 7 bases align to TRBD1. Germline loops: CDR1 MNHEY, CDR2 SVGAGI. Trimming took 8 bases from V and 4 from J; bases not matched to a gene: 13. CDR3 length equals 15 residues. The CDR3 sequence is CASEYRQGVGTEAFF. The CDR3, as DNA: TGTGCCAGCGAGTATAGACAGGGCGTGGGCACTGAAGCTTTCTTT.

J is TRBJ1-6 and V is TRBV20-1; 9 bases fit TRBD1. J gave up 3 bases and V 3 bases, and 3 bases lay outside the gene matches. This CDR3 comprises 15 residues. Germline V lookup: CDR1 DFQATT, CDR2 SNEGSKA (reference sequence). CDR3 nucleotides: TGCAGTGCTAGTGGGGACAGGGACTATAATTCACCCCTCCACTTT. This translates into CSASGDRDYNSPLHF.

The chain has TRBV6-2 or TRBV6-3 and TRBJ1-2, with TRBD1 matching over 8 bases. The V gene's germline CDR1 is MNHEY and CDR2 SVGEGT. The CDR3 has 13 amino acids. The V gene end was trimmed by 6 bases and the J gene end by 8 bases; junction bases not matched to a gene: 8. As DNA, the CDR3 is TGTGCCAGCAGACCTACAGGGGGAGCAGGCTACACCTTC. Amino acids: CASRPTGGAGYTF.

CDR3 DNA sequence: TGTGCCAGCTCACCACCGGGCCAGCTGCCAGAAAAACTGTTTTTT. This codes for CASSPPGQLPEKLFF. V is TRBV18 and J is TRBJ1-4; D ambiguous. Trimming took off 0 bases at V and 8 bases at J, with 13 bases between the two ends. Germline CDR1 is KGHSH and CDR2 is LQKENI. The CDR3 spans 15 residues. Combining the CDR3 with reference TRBV18 and TRBJ1-4 gives the whole variable domain NAGVMQNPRHLVRRRGQEARLRCSPMKGHSHVYWYRQLPEEGLKFMVYLQKENIIDESGMPKERFSAEFPKEGPSILRIQQVVRGDSAAYFCASSPPGQLPEKLFFGSGTQLSVL.

The chain joins TRBV9 to TRBJ1-1; 7 nucleotides match TRBD1. Germline V CDR1 and CDR2: SGDLS, YYNGEE. Germline trimming cut 4 bases from V and 6 bases from J; bases unmatched to any gene: 21. The CDR3 extends over 18 amino acids. CDR3 nucleotides: TGTGCCAGCAGCCCTCACTTACCCGACAGGGTAACGGGAGCTGAAGCTTTCTTT. Translating it yields CASSPHLPDRVTGAEAFF.

The chain employs TRBV3-1 (or the pseudogene TRBV3-2) and TRBJ2-7; D perhaps matches TRBD2 (6 bases). The CDR3 length is 17 residues. Per germline, CDR1 LGHDT and CDR2 YNNKEL (reference sequence). Trimming cost V 3 bases and J 6 bases, with 24 bases left between them. CDR3 in amino acids: CASSHLAWGKGGREQYF. CDR3 sequence (DNA): TGTGCCAGCAGCCATCTAGCGTGGGGTAAGGGAGGTCGCGAGCAGTACTTC.

The chain links TRBV19 to TRBJ2-7; TRBD1 matches at 9 bases. J lost 4 bases, V lost 2 bases, and 3 bases had no gene match. Germline V CDR1 and CDR2: LNHDA, SQIVND (reference sequence). The CDR3 is 14 amino acids. CDR3 amino acids: CASSIRQGVYEQYF. The CDR3 coding sequence is TGTGCCAGTAGTATACGACAGGGGGTATACGAGCAGTACTTC.

The chain carries TRBV7-6 and TRBJ2-1; perhaps TRBD1 as D (5 bases). V was trimmed by 5 bases and J by 8 bases, leaving 19 bases between them. Germline V CDR1 and CDR2: SGHVS, FNYEAQ. The length of the CDR3 is 15 residues. The CDR3 DNA reads as TGTGCCAGCAGCCTCAGGGCCAAAGATATGGATGAGCAGTTCTTC. Encoded protein: CASSLRAKDMDEQFF.

This chain joins TRBV6-5 and TRBJ2-5; TRBD2 is a possible D gene (5 bases). The CDR3 loop spans 14 amino acids. V lost 2 bases and J lost 1, with 8 bases in between. Germline CDR1 MNHEY, CDR2 SVGAGI. CDR3 in amino acids: CASSYLAGQETQYF. As DNA, the CDR3 is TGTGCCAGCAGTTACCTGGCGGGCCAAGAGACCCAGTACTTC.

The chain uses TRBV6-1 and TRBJ1-5, with 8 bases aligning to TRBD1. CDR3 length equals 16 residues. V shed 4 bases, J shed 9 bases, and the junction held 14 bases outside the gene matches. Germline V CDR1 and CDR2: MNHNS, SASEGT. CDR3 sequence: CASSVGTGSRALPQHF. CDR3 in DNA: TGTGCCAGCAGTGTAGGGACAGGTTCACGCGCCTTGCCCCAGCATTTT.

This rearrangement joins TRBV5-1 to TRBJ2-1, with D possibly being TRBD1 (5 bases). V was clipped by 3 bases and J by 10 bases, with 8 bases between them. The germline V gene encodes CDR1 SGHRS and CDR2 YFSETQ. The CDR3 is 11 amino acids. CDR3 sequence (DNA): TGCGCCAGCAGCTCCGACAGCGAGCAGTTCTTC. It yields the protein CASSSDSEQFF.